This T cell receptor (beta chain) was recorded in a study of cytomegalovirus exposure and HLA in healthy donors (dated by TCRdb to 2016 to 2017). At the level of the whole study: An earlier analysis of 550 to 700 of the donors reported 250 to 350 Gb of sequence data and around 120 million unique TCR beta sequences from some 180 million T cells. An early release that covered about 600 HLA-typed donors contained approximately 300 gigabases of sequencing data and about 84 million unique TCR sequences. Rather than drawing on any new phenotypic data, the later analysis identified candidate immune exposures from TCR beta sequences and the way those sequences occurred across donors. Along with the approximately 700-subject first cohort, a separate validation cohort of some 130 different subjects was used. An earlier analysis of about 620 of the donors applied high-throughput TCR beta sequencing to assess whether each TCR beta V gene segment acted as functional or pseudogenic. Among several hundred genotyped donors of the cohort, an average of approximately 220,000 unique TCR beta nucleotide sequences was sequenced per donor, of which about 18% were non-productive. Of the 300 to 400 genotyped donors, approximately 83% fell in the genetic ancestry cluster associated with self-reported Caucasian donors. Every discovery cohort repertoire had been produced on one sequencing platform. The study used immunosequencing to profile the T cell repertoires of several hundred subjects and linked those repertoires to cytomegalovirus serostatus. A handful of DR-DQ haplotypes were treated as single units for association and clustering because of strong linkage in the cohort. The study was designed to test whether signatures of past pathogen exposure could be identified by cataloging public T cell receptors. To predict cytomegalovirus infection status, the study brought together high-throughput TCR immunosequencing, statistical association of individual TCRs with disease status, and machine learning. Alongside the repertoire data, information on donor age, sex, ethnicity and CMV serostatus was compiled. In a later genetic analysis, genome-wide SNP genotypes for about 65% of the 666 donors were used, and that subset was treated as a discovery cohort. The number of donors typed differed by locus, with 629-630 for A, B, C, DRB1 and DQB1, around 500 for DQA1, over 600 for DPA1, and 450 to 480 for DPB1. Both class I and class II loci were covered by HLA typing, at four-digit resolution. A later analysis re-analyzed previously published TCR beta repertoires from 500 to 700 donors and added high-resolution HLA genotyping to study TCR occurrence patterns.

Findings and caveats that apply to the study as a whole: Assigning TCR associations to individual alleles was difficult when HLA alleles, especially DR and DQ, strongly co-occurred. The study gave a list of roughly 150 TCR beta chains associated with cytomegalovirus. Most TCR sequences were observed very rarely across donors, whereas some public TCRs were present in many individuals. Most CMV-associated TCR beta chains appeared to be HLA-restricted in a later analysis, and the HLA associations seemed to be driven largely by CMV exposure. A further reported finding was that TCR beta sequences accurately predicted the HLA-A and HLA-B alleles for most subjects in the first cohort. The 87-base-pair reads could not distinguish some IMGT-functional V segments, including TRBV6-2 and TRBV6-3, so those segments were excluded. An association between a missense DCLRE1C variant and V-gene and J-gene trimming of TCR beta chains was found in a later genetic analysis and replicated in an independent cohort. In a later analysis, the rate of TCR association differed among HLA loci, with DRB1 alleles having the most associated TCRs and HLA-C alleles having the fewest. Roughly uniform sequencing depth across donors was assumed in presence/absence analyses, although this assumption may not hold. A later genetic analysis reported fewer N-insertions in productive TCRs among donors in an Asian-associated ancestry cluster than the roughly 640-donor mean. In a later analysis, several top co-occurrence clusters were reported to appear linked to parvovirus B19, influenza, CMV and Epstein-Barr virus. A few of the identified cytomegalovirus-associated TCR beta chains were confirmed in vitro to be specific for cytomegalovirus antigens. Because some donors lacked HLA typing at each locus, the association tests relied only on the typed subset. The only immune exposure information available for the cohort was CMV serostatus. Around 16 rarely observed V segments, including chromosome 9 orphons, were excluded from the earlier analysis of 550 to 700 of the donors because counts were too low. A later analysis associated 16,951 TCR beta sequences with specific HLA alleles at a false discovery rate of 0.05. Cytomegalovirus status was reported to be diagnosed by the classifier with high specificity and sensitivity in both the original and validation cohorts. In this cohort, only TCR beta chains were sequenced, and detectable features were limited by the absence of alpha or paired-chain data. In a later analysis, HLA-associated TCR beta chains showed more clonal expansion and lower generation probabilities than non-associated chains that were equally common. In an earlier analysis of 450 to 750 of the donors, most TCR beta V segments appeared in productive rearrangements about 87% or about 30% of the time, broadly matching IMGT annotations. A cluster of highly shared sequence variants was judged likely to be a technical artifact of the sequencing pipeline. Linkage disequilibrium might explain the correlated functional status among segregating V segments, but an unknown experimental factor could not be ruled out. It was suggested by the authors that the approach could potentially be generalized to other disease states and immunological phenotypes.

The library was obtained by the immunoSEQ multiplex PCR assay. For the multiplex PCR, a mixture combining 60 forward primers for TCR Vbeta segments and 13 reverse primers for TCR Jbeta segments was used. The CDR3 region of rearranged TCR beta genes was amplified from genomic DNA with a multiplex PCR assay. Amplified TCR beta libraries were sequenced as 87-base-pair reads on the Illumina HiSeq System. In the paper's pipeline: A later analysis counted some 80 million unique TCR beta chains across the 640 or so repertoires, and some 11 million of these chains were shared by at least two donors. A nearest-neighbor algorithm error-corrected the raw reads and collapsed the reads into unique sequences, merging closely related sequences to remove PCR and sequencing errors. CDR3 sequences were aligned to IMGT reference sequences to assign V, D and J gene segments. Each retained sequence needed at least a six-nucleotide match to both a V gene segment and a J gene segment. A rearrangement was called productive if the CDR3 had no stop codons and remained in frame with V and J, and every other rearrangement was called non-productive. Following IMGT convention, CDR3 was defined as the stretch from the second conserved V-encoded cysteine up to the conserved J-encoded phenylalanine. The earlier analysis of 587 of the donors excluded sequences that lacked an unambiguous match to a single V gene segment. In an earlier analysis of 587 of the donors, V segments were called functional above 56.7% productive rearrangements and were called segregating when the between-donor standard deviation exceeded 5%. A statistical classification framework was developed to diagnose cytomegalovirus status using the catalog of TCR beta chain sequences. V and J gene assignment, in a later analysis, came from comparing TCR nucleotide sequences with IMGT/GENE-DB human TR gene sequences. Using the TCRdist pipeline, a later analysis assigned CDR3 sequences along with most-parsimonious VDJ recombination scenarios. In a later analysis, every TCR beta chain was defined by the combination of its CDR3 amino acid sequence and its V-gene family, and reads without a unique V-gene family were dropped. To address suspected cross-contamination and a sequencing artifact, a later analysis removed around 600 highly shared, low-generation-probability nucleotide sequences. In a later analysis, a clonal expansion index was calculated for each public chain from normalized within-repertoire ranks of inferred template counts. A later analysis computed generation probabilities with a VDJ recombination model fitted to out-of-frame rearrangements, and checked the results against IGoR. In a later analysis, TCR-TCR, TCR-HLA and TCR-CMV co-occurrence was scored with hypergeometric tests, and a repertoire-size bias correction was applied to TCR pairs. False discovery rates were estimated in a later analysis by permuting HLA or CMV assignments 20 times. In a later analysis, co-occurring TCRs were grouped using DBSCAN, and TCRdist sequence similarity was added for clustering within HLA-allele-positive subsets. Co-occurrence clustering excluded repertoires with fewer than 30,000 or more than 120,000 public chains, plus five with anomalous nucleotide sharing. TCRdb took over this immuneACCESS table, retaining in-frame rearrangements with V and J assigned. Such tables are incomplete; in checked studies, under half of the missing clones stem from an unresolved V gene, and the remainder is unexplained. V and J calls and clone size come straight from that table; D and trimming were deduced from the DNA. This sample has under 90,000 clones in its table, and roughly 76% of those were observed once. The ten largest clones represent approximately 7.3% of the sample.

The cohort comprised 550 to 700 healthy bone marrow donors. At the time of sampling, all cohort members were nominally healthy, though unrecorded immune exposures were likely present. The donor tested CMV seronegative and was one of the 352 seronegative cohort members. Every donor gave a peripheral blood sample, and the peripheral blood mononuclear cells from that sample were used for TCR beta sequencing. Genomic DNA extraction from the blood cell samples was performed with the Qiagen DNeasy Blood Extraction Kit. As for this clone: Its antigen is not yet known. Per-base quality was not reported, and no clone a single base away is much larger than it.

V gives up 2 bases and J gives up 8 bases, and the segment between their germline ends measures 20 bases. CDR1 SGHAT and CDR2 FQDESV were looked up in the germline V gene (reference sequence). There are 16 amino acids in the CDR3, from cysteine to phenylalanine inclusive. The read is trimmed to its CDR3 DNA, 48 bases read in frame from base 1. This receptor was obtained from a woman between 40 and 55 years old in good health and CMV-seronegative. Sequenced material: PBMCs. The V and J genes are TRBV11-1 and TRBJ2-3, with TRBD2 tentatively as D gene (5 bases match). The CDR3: CASSLPFGEPVGTQYF. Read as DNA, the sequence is TGTGCCAGCAGCTTACCCTTTGGGGAGCCGGTCGGTACGCAGTATTTT.